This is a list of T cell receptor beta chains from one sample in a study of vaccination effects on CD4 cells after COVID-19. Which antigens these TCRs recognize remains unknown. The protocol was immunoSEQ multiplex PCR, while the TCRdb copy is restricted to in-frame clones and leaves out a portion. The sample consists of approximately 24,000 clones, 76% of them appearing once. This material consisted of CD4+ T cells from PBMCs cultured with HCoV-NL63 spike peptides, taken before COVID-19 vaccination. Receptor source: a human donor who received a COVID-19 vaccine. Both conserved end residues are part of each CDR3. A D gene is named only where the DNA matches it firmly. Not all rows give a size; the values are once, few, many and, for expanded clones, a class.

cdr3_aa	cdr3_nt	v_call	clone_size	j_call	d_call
CASSSGANVLTF	TGTGCCAGCAGCTCTGGGGCCAACGTCCTGACTTTC	TRBV5-4	-	TRBJ2-6	-
CASSEGKYGYTF	TGTGCCAGCAGTGAAGGGAAATATGGCTACACCTTC	TRBV6-1	once	TRBJ1-2	-
CASSESGQGAGELFF	TGCGCCAGCAGTGAGTCCGGACAGGGGGCCGGGGAGCTGTTTTTT	TRBV10-1	-	TRBJ2-2	TRBD1
CASTKVEAGGQNEQFF	TGTGCCAGTACCAAGGTCGAAGCGGGAGGTCAGAATGAGCAGTTCTTC	TRBV19	-	TRBJ2-1	TRBD2
CASSVVRVGTDTQYF	TGTGCCAGCAGCGTAGTCAGGGTTGGGACAGATACGCAGTATTTT	TRBV9	few	TRBJ2-3	-
CASSLVSEKLFF	TGTGCCAGCAGCTTAGTTAGCGAAAAACTGTTTTTT	TRBV7-9	-	TRBJ1-4	-
CASSLAWENQETQYF	TGTGCCAGCAGCTTAGCCTGGGAGAATCAAGAGACCCAGTACTTC	TRBV11-2	once	TRBJ2-5	-
CASSSEHRAFF	TGTGCCAGCAGCTCGGAGCATCGAGCTTTCTTT	TRBV5-6	-	TRBJ1-1	-
CASINSGTEAFF	TGTGCCAGCATTAATTCGGGCACTGAAGCTTTCTTT	TRBV25-1	-	TRBJ1-1	-
CASSLDLPGTSTDTQYF	TGTGCCAGCAGCTTAGATCTGCCCGGAACTAGCACAGATACGCAGTATTTT	TRBV11-2	few	TRBJ2-3	-
CASSYLSGTIYNEQFF	TGTGCCAGCAGCTACCTTAGCGGGACCATCTACAATGAGCAGTTCTTC	TRBV13	-	TRBJ2-1	TRBD2
CASTRTGGSNYGYTF	TGTGCCAGTACCAGGACAGGGGGTAGTAACTATGGCTACACCTTC	TRBV19	few	TRBJ1-2	TRBD1
CAWSVLLGYTF	TGTGCCTGGAGTGTATTGTTGGGTTACACCTTC	TRBV30	-	TRBJ1-2	-
CSVATTRNRGPYGYTF	TGCAGCGTCGCCACCACACGAAACAGGGGACCCTATGGCTACACCTTC	TRBV29-1	-	TRBJ1-2	TRBD1
CASSLSLGGEQFF	TGTGCCAGCAGTTTATCCCTGGGGGGTGAGCAGTTCTTC	TRBV27	-	TRBJ2-1	-
CASSLGLLRGGHTGELFF	TGTGCCAGCAGCTTAGGTCTTTTAAGGGGAGGTCACACCGGGGAGCTGTTTTTT	TRBV7-9	-	TRBJ2-2	-
CVSSHGTTVTRSESEQFF	TGTGTCAGCAGCCATGGGACAACGGTGACTAGGTCGGAAAGTGAGCAGTTCTTC	TRBV7-8	-	TRBJ2-1	-
CASSQDYVWTEAFF	TGTGCCAGCAGCCAAGATTACGTGTGGACGGAAGCTTTCTTT	TRBV14	few	TRBJ1-1	-
CAGPGQGPDWRDTEAFF	TGTGCCGGACCGGGACAGGGGCCCGATTGGAGGGACACTGAAGCTTTCTTT	TRBV27	-	TRBJ1-1	TRBD1
CASSYLNLLRDQPQHF	TGTGCCAGCAGTTACTTGAACCTTCTAAGGGATCAGCCCCAGCATTTT	TRBV6-2/TRBV6-3	few	TRBJ1-5	-
CASSDSTTLDGYTF	TGTGCCAGCAGTGACTCAACTACCTTGGATGGCTACACCTTC	TRBV6-4	-	TRBJ1-2	-
CASSEADPPTEAFF	TGTGCCAGCAGTGAGGCGGATCCCCCCACTGAAGCTTTCTTT	TRBV6-1	few	TRBJ1-1	-
CASSLPGEQYF	TGTGCCAGCTCCCTACCCGGGGAGCAGTACTTC	TRBV18	-	TRBJ2-7	-
CASSRRKGDYEQYF	TGTGCCAGCAGCAGACGGAAAGGCGACTACGAGCAGTACTTC	TRBV13	few	TRBJ2-7	-
CASSQVKGAGGTQYF	TGTGCCAGCAGCCAAGTAAAAGGGGCGGGAGGTACGCAGTATTTT	TRBV14	-	TRBJ2-3	TRBD2
CAWSGRGLGQPQHF	TGTGCCTGGAGTGGAAGGGGTTTGGGTCAGCCCCAGCATTTT	TRBV30	-	TRBJ1-5	-